This T cell receptor beta chain was captured by sequencing in a study of human T cells and chemical hapten exposure. The germline gives CDR1 SNHLY, CDR2 FYNNEI. The ends were cut back, 5 bases at V and 9 bases at J, with 14 bases in the middle. This CDR3 is built from 12 residues. TCRdb independently ran MiXCR on the RACE reads; one entry per CDR3 protein. The data contain fewer than 60,000 distinct CDR3 sequences, around 11% of them seen just once; the ten biggest clones take up about 4%. This clonotype was counted a few times. Described time point: pre-sensitization, week 0. Treatment indicated: therapeutic diphenylcyclopropenone sensitization with weekly scalp DPC.

The chain has TRBV2 and TRBJ2-7; D ambiguous. This material consisted of whole blood, taken in connection with sensitization to the hapten diphenylcyclopropenone (DPC). The clonotype comes from a woman aged 40 to 50 with alopecia areata. Some clones in this sample may be carry-over from other donors' samples. The CDR3 here is CASSLGPSAQYF. CDR3 DNA sequence: TGTGCCAGCAGTCTCGGACCGTCCGCGCAGTACTTC.